This is a list of T cell receptor beta chains from one sample in a study of vaccination and CD4 T cells after COVID-19. No antigens are known for them. TCRdb re-analysed the PCR reads in MiXCR, keeping a single row per CDR3 protein. Among about 15,000 distinct CDR3 sequences, around 53% were seen once, and the ten largest hold less than 15%. Sequenced sample: CD4+ T cells from blood, cultured in vitro. Receptors originate from a human donor who had recovered from COVID-19. CDR3s include the opening cysteine and the closing phenylalanine or tryptophan. D genes are given only for firm matches. Expanded clones get a size class; other rows say once, few or many, or leave the size out.

CDR3	DNA	V	J	size	D
CATSRREVGGAFF	TGTGCCACCAGCAGGAGGGAGGTCGGTGGAGCTTTCTTT	TRBV15	TRBJ1-1	-	-
CASKGGGSGQPQHF	TGTGCCAGCAAGGGAGGGGGGTCAGGACAGCCCCAGCATTTT	TRBV28	TRBJ1-5	few	-
CSARGPASGSGYEQYF	TGCAGTGCTCGAGGGCCGGCGAGCGGGAGTGGCTACGAGCAGTACTTC	TRBV20-1	TRBJ2-7	-	TRBD2
CASSPGRNSNQPQHF	TGTGCCAGCAGTCCGGGACGGAACAGCAATCAGCCCCAGCATTTT	TRBV27	TRBJ1-5	few	-
CSANSRMNTEAFF	TGCAGTGCCAACAGCAGAATGAACACTGAAGCTTTCTTT	TRBV20-1	TRBJ1-1	-	-
CASSPTHRGGVAYGYTF	TGTGCCAGCAGTCCAACCCATCGGGGCGGGGTGGCCTATGGCTACACCTTC	TRBV6-1	TRBJ1-2	-	-
CASSPPTGANSPLHF	TGTGCCAGCTCACCACCAACAGGGGCGAATTCACCCCTCCACTTT	TRBV18	TRBJ1-6	-	TRBD1
CASSYEFRELAEAFF	TGTGCCAGCAGTTACGAGTTCCGGGAATTGGCTGAAGCTTTCTTT	TRBV6-5	TRBJ1-1	-	-
CASSYGQGSYEQYF	TGTGCCAGCAGTTACGGTCAAGGGTCCTACGAGCAGTACTTC	TRBV6-5	TRBJ2-7	-	-
CSASARVEGTEAFF	TGCAGTGCTTCAGCCAGGGTAGAGGGGACTGAAGCTTTCTTT	TRBV20-1	TRBJ1-1	-	-
CASSYSSRSSYNEQFF	TGTGCCAGCAGTTACTCGAGCAGGAGCTCCTACAATGAGCAGTTCTTC	TRBV6-5	TRBJ2-1	few	-
CASSFEGTSGSYEQYF	TGTGCCAGCAGTTTCGAAGGGACTAGCGGCTCCTACGAGCAGTACTTC	TRBV12-3/TRBV12-4	TRBJ2-7	-	TRBD2
CASSAVTDTQYF	TGTGCCAGCAGCGCAGTCACAGATACGCAGTATTTT	TRBV5-4	TRBJ2-3	-	-
CSARGGRSYEQYF	TGCAGTGCTAGAGGGGGGAGGTCCTACGAGCAGTACTTC	TRBV20-1	TRBJ2-7	-	-
CASSFQGGTDTQYF	TGTGCCAGCAGCTTCCAGGGGGGTACAGATACGCAGTATTTT	TRBV7-3	TRBJ2-3	large	-
CASSYRGEQYF	TGTGCCAGCAGCTACAGGGGGGAGCAGTACTTC	TRBV7-9	TRBJ2-7	-	TRBD1
CASSLAPGAWDTEAFF	TGTGCCAGCAGCTTAGCGCCGGGGGCCTGGGACACTGAAGCTTTCTTT	TRBV7-9	TRBJ1-1	-	-
CASSPNPGQGLSDGYTF	TGTGCCAGCAGCCCAAATCCGGGACAGGGGTTAAGTGATGGCTACACCTTC	TRBV11-2	TRBJ1-2	few	TRBD1
CASSSRQDNEQFF	TGTGCCAGCAGCTCCCGACAGGACAATGAGCAGTTCTTC	TRBV7-3	TRBJ2-1	-	-
CSAQSGSYNEQFF	TGCAGTGCTCAGTCGGGCTCCTACAATGAGCAGTTCTTC	TRBV20-1	TRBJ2-1	few	-
CASSLTSGSDTQYF	TGTGCCAGCAGTCTAACAAGCGGGAGTGATACGCAGTATTTT	TRBV6-2/TRBV6-3	TRBJ2-3	-	TRBD2
CASSRDRGGFGTGELFF	TGTGCCAGCAGCCGCGACAGGGGTGGTTTTGGCACCGGGGAGCTGTTTTTT	TRBV7-8	TRBJ2-2	-	TRBD1
CASSLPLLAGVDEQYF	TGTGCCAGCAGCTTACCTCTACTAGCGGGAGTGGACGAGCAGTACTTC	TRBV7-7	TRBJ2-7	few	TRBD2
CASSVGTGGQPQHF	TGTGCCAGCAGTGTAGGGACAGGGGGTCAGCCCCAGCATTTT	TRBV2	TRBJ1-5	-	TRBD1
CASTMGGMSMNTEAFF	TGTGCCAGTACTATGGGGGGCATGTCGATGAACACTGAAGCTTTCTTT	TRBV7-6	TRBJ1-1	-	-
CASSFQGQVYGYTF	TGTGCCAGCAGCTTCCAGGGACAGGTCTATGGCTACACCTTC	TRBV5-4	TRBJ1-2	few	TRBD1
CASSPRTGGLAQHF	TGTGCCAGCAGCCCCCGGACAGGGGGCTTGGCCCAGCATTTT	TRBV7-2	TRBJ1-5	-	TRBD1
CATSDPRAATFEQFF	TGTGCCACCAGTGATCCCAGGGCGGCGACCTTTGAGCAGTTCTTC	TRBV24-1	TRBJ2-1	few	-